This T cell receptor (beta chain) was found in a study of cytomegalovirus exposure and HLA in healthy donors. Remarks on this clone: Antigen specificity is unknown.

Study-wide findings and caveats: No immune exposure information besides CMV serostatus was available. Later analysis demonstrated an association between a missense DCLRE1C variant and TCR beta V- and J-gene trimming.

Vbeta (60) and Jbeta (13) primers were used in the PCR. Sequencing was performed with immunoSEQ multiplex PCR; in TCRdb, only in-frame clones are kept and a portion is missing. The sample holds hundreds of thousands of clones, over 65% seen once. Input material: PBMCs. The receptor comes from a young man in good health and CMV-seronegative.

Here the CDR3 DNA reads TGTGCCAGCAGCTCATTATGGCTAGCTTCTGGTACAGATACGCAGTATTTT. Translation: CASSSLWLASGTDTQYF. The V gene is TRBV7-8, the J gene TRBJ2-3; tentatively, D is TRBD2 (5 bases). Germline values: CDR1 SGHVS, CDR2 FQNEAQ. CDR3 length equals 17 residues. V lost 4 bases, J lost 3 bases, and 20 bases lay in between.